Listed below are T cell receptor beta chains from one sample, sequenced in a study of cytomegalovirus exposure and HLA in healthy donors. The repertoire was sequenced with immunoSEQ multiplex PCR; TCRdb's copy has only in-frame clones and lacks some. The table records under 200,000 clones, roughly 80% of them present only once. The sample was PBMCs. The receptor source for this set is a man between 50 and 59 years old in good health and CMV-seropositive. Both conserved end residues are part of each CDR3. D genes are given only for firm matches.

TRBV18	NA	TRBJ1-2	CASSPGGAYGYTF
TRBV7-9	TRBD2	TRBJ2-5	CASSRSGGEETQYF
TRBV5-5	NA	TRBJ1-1	CASSRWTANTEAFF
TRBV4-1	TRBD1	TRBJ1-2	CASSSRTGGVTYGYTF
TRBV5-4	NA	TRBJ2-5	CASSPAGGYQETQYF
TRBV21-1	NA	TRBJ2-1	CASSIDSNEQFF
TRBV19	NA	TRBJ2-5	CASQAGLWQETQYF
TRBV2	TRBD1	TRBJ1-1	CASSAGRTGKNTEAFF
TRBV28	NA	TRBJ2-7	CASSPTVSYEQYF
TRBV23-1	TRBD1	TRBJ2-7	CASSQSETGTYEQYF
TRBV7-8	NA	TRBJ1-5	CASSLGQAQPQHF
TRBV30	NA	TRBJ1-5	CAWSGALGGGQPQHF
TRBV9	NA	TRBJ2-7	CASSGSTGSGEQYF
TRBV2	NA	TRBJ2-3	CASTEELLKLRSTDTQYF
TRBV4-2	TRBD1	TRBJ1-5	CASSQEDRSYQPQHF
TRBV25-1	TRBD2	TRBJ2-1	CAAGTSGYNEQFF
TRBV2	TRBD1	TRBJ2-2	CASSQGTDSTGELFF
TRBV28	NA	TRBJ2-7	CASSTTRGPTLHEQYF
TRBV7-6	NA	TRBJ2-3	CASSRSTDTQYF
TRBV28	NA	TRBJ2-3	CASSPPNTGQDTQYF
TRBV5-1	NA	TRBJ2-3	CASSSVPTDTQYF
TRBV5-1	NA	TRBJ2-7	CASSLNQGEQYF
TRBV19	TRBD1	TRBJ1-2	CASTPGTAGYTF
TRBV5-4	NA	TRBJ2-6	CASSLRRGSGANVLTF